Below, 16 T cell receptor beta chains from the same sample are listed, as sequenced in a study of regulatory T cells in long-lasting Graves disease. Arm-PCR with iRepertoire HTBI primers amplified the CDR3 regions for these TCR beta libraries. A single record per CDR3 protein comes from TCRdb applying MiXCR to the multiplex PCR reads. Here the sample spans about 470,000 distinct CDR3 sequences, roughly 21% being singletons. Time point denoted: persistent/refractory GD, antithyroid drugs over 5 years with positive TRAb. Isolated PBMC RNA provided the starting material for the TCR library. Material: peripheral blood mononuclear cells (PBMCs), obtained when the disease was refractory, from a patient treated with antithyroid drugs. The source is a female donor with Graves disease.

There are many counts of this clonotype. The gene calls are TRBV6-1 and TRBJ2-5, with a possible D match to TRBD1 (6 bases). CDR3 size: 15 residues. Germline V CDR1 and CDR2: MNHNS, SASEGT. Trimming shortened V by 6 bases and J by 3 bases, and 17 bases separated the two germline ends. CDR3 bases: TGTGCCAGCAGCCTATTAGACAGGCGCGAAGAGACCCAGTACTTC. Its protein product is CASSLLDRREETQYF.

The table lists this clonotype with a count of one. The chain uses TRBV5-6 and TRBJ2-2; D is undetermined. V lost 0 bases and J lost 7, with 19 bases in between. CDR1 is SGHDT, CDR2 YYEEEE, per germline. This CDR3 is built from 17 residues. Here the CDR3 DNA reads TGTGCCAGCAGCTTGGCCATTGGACCGCCTTTGGGCGGGGAGCTGTTTTTT. Amino acids: CASSLAIGPPLGGELFF.

This clonotype was seen at least ten times. V usage is TRBV28 and J usage is TRBJ1-4; D gene unclear. V gave up 6 bases and J gave up 5 bases, with 13 bases separating them. The CDR3 runs 14 residues. Germline assignment: CDR1 MDHEN and CDR2 SYDVKM. The CDR3 loop reads CASRAATTNEKLFF. CDR3 DNA sequence: TGTGCCAGCAGGGCAGCGACCACGAATGAAAAACTGTTTTTT.

This clonotype was seen a handful of times. The chain carries TRBV7-2 and TRBJ1-4; 8 bases agree with TRBD1. CDR1 and CDR2 (germline): SGHTA, FQGNSA. Germline trimming cut 1 base from V and 6 bases from J; bases unmatched to any gene: 7. This CDR3 contains 16 residues. The CDR3: CASSLESGGGDEKLFF. The CDR3 coding sequence is TGTGCCAGCAGCTTAGAGTCAGGGGGCGGAGATGAAAAACTGTTTTTT.

This clonotype was observed a handful of times. The rearrangement uses TRBV12-3 or TRBV12-4 and TRBJ2-3; 8 bases are shared with TRBD2. V lost 6 bases to trimming and J lost 0 bases; unmatched junction nucleotides: 8. The CDR3 is made up of 16 amino acids. This CDR3 reads CASSRIAGYSTDTQYF. Here the CDR3 DNA reads TGTGCCAGCAGCCGTATAGCGGGGTATAGCACAGATACGCAGTATTTT.

In its sample, this clonotype was seen many times. The chain carries TRBV6-5 and TRBJ1-2; tentatively, D is TRBD1 (5 bases). V gave up 4 bases and J gave up 4 bases, with 16 bases separating them. The CDR3 sequence is 15 residues long. From germline, CDR1 is MNHEY and CDR2 SVGAGI. CDR3 nucleotides: TGTGCCAGCAGTTGGGACCGAGAGAGCTTCTATGGCTACACCTTC. It translates to CASSWDRESFYGYTF.

This clonotype was seen repeatedly, ten times or more. The chain carries TRBV28 and TRBJ1-5; TRBD1 is a possible D gene (5 bases). Germline V CDR1 and CDR2: MDHEN, SYDVKM. V lost 6 bases, J lost 0 bases, and 18 bases lay in between. This CDR3 comprises 17 residues. The CDR3: CASSLTFGAISNQPQHF. The CDR3 nucleotides read TGTGCCAGCAGCCTTACGTTCGGGGCCATTAGCAATCAGCCCCAGCATTTT.

This clonotype was found many times. The chain uses TRBV5-5 and TRBJ1-1; D is unresolved. CDR3 length: 15 amino acids. V dropped 0 bases and J dropped 0 bases, with 9 bases sitting between them. CDR1 is SGHKS, CDR2 YYEKEE, per germline (reference sequence). CDR3 in DNA: TGTGCCAGCAGCTTGGTGCAGGCCATGAACACTGAAGCTTTCTTT. Translated: CASSLVQAMNTEAFF.

This clonotype has a count of ten or more. The chain uses TRBV28 and TRBJ2-7; a weak D match, TRBD2 (5 bases). The germline gives CDR1 MDHEN, CDR2 SYDVKM. There are 14 residues in the CDR3. The V end lost 2 bases, the J end lost 5 bases, and 13 bases lay between the germline ends. The CDR3 spells CASSLNRGGDEQYF. CDR3 coding DNA: TGTGCCAGCAGTTTAAACCGGGGTGGGGACGAGCAGTACTTC.

This clonotype has a handful of counts. This rearrangement joins TRBV10-3 to TRBJ2-2, with 9 bases aligning to TRBD1. The CDR3 covers 16 residues. From germline, CDR1 is ENHRY and CDR2 SYGVKD. The junction had 8 bases not matched to a gene; V was cut back by 8 bases and J by 1 base. CDR3 in amino acids: CAIGDVGQGNTGELFF. The CDR3 DNA reads as TGTGCCATCGGCGACGTGGGACAGGGGAACACCGGGGAGCTGTTTTTT.

A note on this clonotype: Given a much more abundant clone one base away, this may be a read error. The V call is TRBV28, the J call TRBJ2-7, with D perhaps TRBD2 (5 bases). CDR1 and CDR2 (germline): MDHEN, SYDVKM. This CDR3 region has 14 residues. The CDR3 DNA reads as TGTGTCAGCAGTCCCAAAGCGGTATCCTACGAGCAGTACTTC. Translated: CVSSPKAVSYEQYF.

Comment on this clonotype: Since a much larger clone is just one base distant, this may be a read error. This sequence joins TRBV2 and TRBJ1-1, with 7 bases matching TRBD1. CDR3 length: 13 amino acids. The germline V gene has CDR1 SNHLY and CDR2 FYNNEI. This CDR3 is CAGSTTGFTEAFF. CDR3 DNA sequence: TGTGCCGGCAGCACGACAGGGTTTACTGAAGCTTTCTTT.

The V gene is TRBV20-1, the J gene TRBJ2-7; the D gene could be TRBD1 or TRBD2 (5 bases each). The CDR3 is 13 residues long. Germline V lookup: CDR1 DFQATT, CDR2 SNEGSKA (reference sequence). V gave up 3 bases and J gave up 3 bases, with 12 bases separating them. CDR3 bases: TGCAGTGCTAGCGGGCAGGGAGACTACGAGCAGTACTTC. It encodes CSASGQGDYEQYF.

The chain carries TRBV19 and TRBJ1-1; D is unresolved. V lost 5 bases, J lost 4 bases, and 14 bases lay in between. CDR3 length: 14 residues. CDR1 and CDR2 from the germline V gene are LNHDA and SQIVND (reference sequence). The CDR3 DNA reads as TGTGCCAGTAGTCCATCCGGAACGGGCACTGAAGCTTTCTTT. Amino acid sequence: CASSPSGTGTEAFF.

This clonotype was counted at least ten times. J is TRBJ2-5 and V is TRBV6-2 or TRBV6-3; perhaps TRBD2 as D (6 bases). Trimming removed 5 bases at V and 2 bases at J, with 9 bases between. Germline values: CDR1 MNHEY, CDR2 SVGEGT. The CDR3 is 13 amino acids. The CDR3 DNA follows: TGTGCCAGCAGTCTGACTAGACAAGAGACCCAGTACTTC. Residues: CASSLTRQETQYF.

There are many counts of this clonotype. The chain recombines TRBV29-1 with TRBJ1-1; D is uncertain. Germline V CDR1 and CDR2: SQVTM, ANQGSEA. V was trimmed by 7 bases and J by 1 base, leaving 10 bases between them. CDR3 size: 12 residues. DNA of the CDR3: TGCAGCGCTAGTAAATGGAACACTGAAGCTTTCTTT. This codes for CSASKWNTEAFF.